This T cell receptor beta chain was documented in a study of CD8 T cells in Susac syndrome. RNA was extracted with the RNeasy kit, and a quantity of roughly 0.5 to 1 ug was reverse transcribed using random hexamers. Amplification of TCR beta CDR3 was carried out by immunoSEQ multiplex PCR, which covered 54 Vbeta and 13 Jbeta segments. MiXCR, run by TCRdb on the immunoSEQ multiplex PCR reads, gives a single entry per CDR3 protein. This sample has about 130,000 distinct CDR3 sequences, with 90% to 95% found just once. Through negative isolation, CD4+ and CD8+ T cells were obtained, while TEMRA cells were enriched using FACS. Whole-study findings and limits: An acknowledgment was made by the study that its TCR sequencing and HLA analysis involved relatively few individuals.

The V gene's germline CDR1 is LGHDT and CDR2 YNNKEL (reference sequence). Trimming took off 3 bases at V and 4 bases at J, with 8 bases between the two ends. CDR3 length equals 13 residues. In the case of this clonotype: Its antigen is not known.

The chain joins TRBV3-1 to TRBJ2-3; D remains ambiguous. Material for sequencing was CD4+ T cells from PBMCs. This TCR came from a human donor in good health. CDR3 DNA sequence: TGTGCCAGCAGCCACTATACTTCAGATACGCAGTATTTT. As protein: CASSHYTSDTQYF.